The rows below give T cell receptor delta chains drawn from one sample of a study of gamma-delta T cells after stem cell transplantation. TCRdb ran CATT on the RT-PCR reads. Of about 1,300 delta-chain clones in the sample, 5.2% are singletons; the top ten hold less than 25%. The specimen sequenced was gamma-delta T cells. These receptor sequences come from a human donor. It is not recorded whose cells these are; they may come from a transplant donor. CDR3s leave out the opening cysteine and the closing phenylalanine or tryptophan. Clone size, where shown, is once, few, many, or a class for clones that have expanded.

medium-sized | TRDV1 | ALGELLPLTGGWGTDKLI
hyperexpanded | TRDV2 | ACDTVGLGDTEKGTDKLI
medium-sized | TRDV3 | ALDPSYARSMSDKLI
large | TRDV1 | ALGELLKSTLLTGGYALYDKLI
medium-sized | TRDV1 | ALGESVTGRHGGYYKPYTDKLI
NA | TRDV2 | ACEKLGDTRKAHNDDKLI
NA | TRDV1 | ALGERVDLTDKLI
large | TRDV1 | ALGELVMGRDTADKLI
hyperexpanded | TRDV2 | ACELLGLGDRVRYTDKLI
large | TRDV1 | ALGERHLPNIVSWGMSPRPLI
medium-sized | TRDV3 | AFDPLRTPHTDKLI
large | TRDV1 | ALVTGLIRSGGYADKLI
large | TRDV1 | ALGEPLPTDSSLTGGQYTDKLI
large | TRDV1 | ALGDFPPWVSGDTRGYKLI
medium-sized | TRDV1 | ALGERLFPVFPETGENTDKLI
large | TRDV1 | ALGETPHLWSDKLI
large | TRDV1 | ALGPPDLPGGYDVKLI
large | TRDV1 | ALGELSLRRALGDFYTDKLI
once | TRDV2 | ACDILGDTYTDKLI
medium-sized | TRAV29/DV5 | AASGILRRWGPTTLGTDKLI